What follows describes a single TCR beta chain. This clonotype was seen a single time. The clone's antigen remains unknown. Base qualities are not recorded, but no much larger clone differs from it by a single base. Single-read evidence is weak. Profiling of TCR beta VDJ combinations and CDR3 sequences used genomic DNA as the template. An Illumina HiSeq 2000 was used for TCR repertoire sequencing. The original pipeline was this. Repertoire assessment relied on Simpson's diversity index, CDR3 size and DJ length profiles, and TRBV/TRBJ rearrangement plots. The immunodominant clone was defined as the most abundant DNA sequence in deep sequencing data. CDR3 amino acid sequences were screened for sharing across subjects and compared with published repertoires and the VDJdb database. TCRdb reprocessing: public reads trimmed at Q25 with fastp, clones called with MiXCR, in-frame beta chains kept. Every distinct CDR3 protein forms one entry, paired with its most common genes and DNA. These V and J calls rely on TCRdb rather than the paper's analysis. The sample table shows about 160,000 distinct CDR3 sequences, and around 48% are seen once. Of the sample, approximately 2.8% is held by the ten largest clones.

Reading from cysteine to phenylalanine, the CDR3 counts 13 amino acids. Only the CDR3 part of the read is kept: 39 bases, read in frame from the first base. From a lookup of the germline V gene, CDR1 and CDR2 are KGHSH and LQKENI. Between the V and J ends, shortened by 8 bases and 0 bases respectively, the junction contains 10 bases. The data originate from a study of CD8+CD57+ T cells in acquired aplastic anemia listed by TCRdb under 2018. About the investigation overall: Extracted DNA from sorted CD4+ and CD8+ cells averaged 3.2 ug, ranging from roughly 0.2 to 30 ug. CD8+CD57+ expansion was defined as frequency above the mean frequency observed in healthy subjects.

The full study reports these points: CD8+ Simpson's diversity did not differ significantly between patients and healthy controls (P=0.060). Around 30 CD8+ CDR3 sequences were found in both patients and controls but appeared to be highly expressed in patients and within the immunodominant clones of the patients.

Expansion of CD8+CD57+ cells had been shown by flow cytometry in the patients chosen for sequencing. Every patient had a diagnosis of severe acquired aplastic anemia based on International Study of Aplastic Anemia and Agranulocytosis and Camitta criteria. At the time blood was sampled, none of the patients had received any therapy. The study deep-sequenced TCR repertoires of sorted CD4+ and CD8+ blood T cells from severe aplastic anemia patients and healthy subjects. Patients were enrolled in the USA under clinicaltrials.gov protocols 00001620, 01623167, 00001397, 00071045, 00081523 and 00961064. Ficoll-Paque density gradient centrifugation was used to isolate peripheral blood mononuclear cells. Before DNA was extracted, CD4+ and CD8+ T cells were sorted using either FACS or magnetic beads.

The sample comprised sorted CD4+, CD8+, or CD8+CD57+ T cells (not recorded which) from PBMCs. This TCR was sampled from a human donor with aplastic anemia. Here the chain combines TRBV18 and TRBJ1-1; TRBD1 could be the D gene, as 6 bases match. The CDR3 sequence is CASPQGMNTEAFF. DNA sequence: TGTGCCAGCCCTCAGGGGATGAACACTGAAGCTTTCTTT.